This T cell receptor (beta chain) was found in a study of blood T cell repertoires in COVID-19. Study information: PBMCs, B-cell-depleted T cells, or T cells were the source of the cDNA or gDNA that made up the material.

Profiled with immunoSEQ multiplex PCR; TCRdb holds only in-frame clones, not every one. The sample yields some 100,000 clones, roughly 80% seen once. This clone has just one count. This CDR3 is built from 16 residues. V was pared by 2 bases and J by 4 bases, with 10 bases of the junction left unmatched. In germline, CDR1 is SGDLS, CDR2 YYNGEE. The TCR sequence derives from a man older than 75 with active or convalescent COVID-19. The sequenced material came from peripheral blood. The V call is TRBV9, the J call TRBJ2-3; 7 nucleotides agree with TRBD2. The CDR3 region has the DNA TGTGCCAGCAGCGTCCGTGGGGGGGAAGTGGCAGATACGCAGTATTTT. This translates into CASSVRGGEVADTQYF.